This is a list of T cell receptor beta chains from one sample in a study of early T cells in non-severe SARS-CoV-2 infection. TCRdb independently ran MiXCR on the 5' RACE reads; one entry per CDR3 protein. The table lists tens of thousands of distinct CDR3 sequences, 14% to 15% of them singletons. The sequencing sample was made of whole blood. The receptors originated from an adult who was a healthcare worker with PCR-confirmed SARS-CoV-2 infection or an uninfected control (not recorded which). Both conserved end residues are part of each CDR3. The D gene is left open where the match is weak. A row's size may be missing; if present it is once, few, many or a size class.

TRBV28	many	TRBJ2-6	-	CASSLSRDGANVLTF	TGTGCCAGCAGTTTATCCAGGGATGGGGCCAACGTCCTGACTTTC
TRBV27	few	TRBJ2-7	-	CASGPTDEQYF	TGTGCCAGCGGACCGACAGACGAGCAGTACTTC
TRBV6-1	-	TRBJ2-1	TRBD2	CASSAQAGGGGEQFF	TGTGCCAGCAGCGCCCAGGCGGGAGGCGGGGGGGAGCAGTTCTTC
TRBV4-2	few	TRBJ2-2	-	CASSQDPANTGELFF	TGTGCCAGCAGCCAAGATCCTGCGAACACCGGGGAGCTGTTTTTT
TRBV28	-	TRBJ1-1	-	CASSLRGAEAFF	TGTGCCAGCAGTTTACGTGGGGCTGAAGCTTTCTTT
TRBV7-2	few	TRBJ2-4	TRBD1	CASTLSGTGRNIQYF	TGTGCCAGCACCTTATCCGGGACAGGACGAAACATTCAGTACTTC
TRBV7-8	few	TRBJ2-7	-	CASSFISLGREYEQYF	TGTGCCAGCAGCTTCATTTCGCTCGGGAGAGAGTACGAGCAGTACTTC
TRBV6-1	-	TRBJ2-1	-	CASGFRGAYNEQFF	TGTGCCAGCGGATTCCGGGGTGCCTACAATGAGCAGTTCTTC
TRBV28	many	TRBJ2-3	TRBD1	CATRTGPRTDTQYF	TGTGCCACCCGGACAGGGCCCCGCACAGATACGCAGTATTTT
TRBV4-1	-	TRBJ2-1	-	CASSQRGGRQFF	TGCGCCAGCAGCCAAAGAGGGGGGAGACAGTTCTTC
TRBV3-1	few	TRBJ1-6	TRBD1	CASSPTGSDSPLHF	TGTGCCAGCAGCCCGACAGGGTCGGATTCACCCCTCCACTTT
TRBV20-1	-	TRBJ2-5	-	CSGNGGTMKVETQYF	TGCAGTGGCAACGGCGGGACGATGAAAGTCGAGACCCAGTACTTC
TRBV11-2	many	TRBJ2-3	-	CASSTPRLGRAQYF	TGTGCCAGCAGCACACCCCGACTAGGTCGGGCGCAGTATTTT
TRBV6-6	-	TRBJ2-7	-	CASSYSTLRYEQYF	TGTGCCAGCAGTTACTCGACTCTCCGCTACGAGCAGTACTTC
TRBV28	many	TRBJ1-6	-	CASSLPTLNSPLHF	TGTGCCAGCAGTTTACCCACACTCAATTCACCCCTCCACTTT
TRBV20-1	-	TRBJ1-1	-	CSARRSGYIEAFF	TGCAGTGCTAGAAGATCAGGGTATATCGAAGCTTTCTTT
TRBV28	-	TRBJ1-1	-	CASTSWLQRTEAFF	TGTGCCAGCACCTCGTGGTTGCAGCGCACTGAAGCTTTCTTT
TRBV14	few	TRBJ1-2	-	CASSPGAWGYTF	TGTGCCAGCAGCCCAGGGGCTTGGGGCTACACCTTC
TRBV11-2	-	TRBJ2-7	-	CASSLDRRYEQYF	TGTGCCAGCAGCTTAGATCGGCGGTACGAGCAGTACTTC
TRBV2	-	TRBJ2-2	-	CASSGLPGELFF	TGTGCCAGCAGTGGACTGCCAGGGGAGCTGTTTTTT
TRBV18	many	TRBJ1-1	-	CASSLDFPDAFF	TGTGCCAGCTCATTGGACTTTCCCGACGCTTTCTTT
TRBV28	-	TRBJ2-3	TRBD2	CASPSPGTSGSTDTQYF	TGTGCCAGCCCCTCCCCCGGGACTAGCGGGAGCACAGATACGCAGTATTTT
TRBV18	few	TRBJ1-3	-	CASSPASTGNTIYF	TGTGCCAGCTCACCAGCTTCAACTGGAAACACCATATATTTT
TRBV20-1	few	TRBJ2-3	-	CSARGRNTRDTQYF	TGCAGTGCTAGGGGCCGCAACACCCGGGATACGCAGTATTTT
TRBV12-3/TRBV12-4	-	TRBJ2-3	-	CASSPLSRFGTTDTQYF	TGTGCCAGCAGCCCCCTTTCCCGGTTCGGGACCACAGATACGCAGTATTTT
TRBV27	-	TRBJ2-7	TRBD2	CASSTGTSLYEQYF	TGTGCCAGCAGTACCGGGACTAGCCTTTACGAGCAGTACTTC
TRBV18	few	TRBJ1-1	TRBD1	CASSQGQREAFF	TGTGCCAGCTCACAGGGACAGCGTGAAGCTTTCTTT
TRBV28	-	TRBJ2-7	TRBD2	CASSPLSGGDYEQYF	TGTGCCAGCAGTCCCCTTAGCGGGGGGGACTACGAGCAGTACTTC
TRBV28	-	TRBJ2-5	-	CASSEGGRVIWETQYF	TGTGCCAGCAGTGAGGGGGGCCGGGTCATATGGGAGACCCAGTACTTC
TRBV19	few	TRBJ2-1	TRBD2	CASSRGGTYNEQFF	TGTGCCAGTAGTCGGGGGGGAACCTACAATGAGCAGTTCTTC
TRBV7-9	-	TRBJ2-5	-	CASSLGQLGRGHQETQYF	TGTGCCAGCAGCTTAGGACAGTTGGGACGGGGGCACCAAGAGACCCAGTACTTC
TRBV28	few	TRBJ2-2	TRBD2	CASSWGGTGELFF	TGTGCCAGCAGTTGGGGGGGCACCGGGGAGCTGTTTTTT
TRBV28	few	TRBJ2-1	TRBD2	CASTSLAGVELEQFF	TGTGCCAGCACCTCACTAGCGGGAGTAGAACTTGAGCAGTTCTTC
TRBV3-1	-	TRBJ2-2	TRBD1	CASEDRPKVGELFF	TGTGCCAGCGAGGACAGGCCAAAAGTCGGGGAGCTGTTTTTT
TRBV5-1	few	TRBJ2-5	-	CASSHRAGETQYF	TGCGCCAGCAGCCATAGGGCCGGAGAGACCCAGTACTTC
TRBV5-1	many	TRBJ2-1	-	CASSPPSYNEQFF	TGCGCCAGCAGCCCCCCCAGCTACAATGAGCAGTTCTTC
TRBV11-2	-	TRBJ2-1	TRBD2	CASSPLTSGSKNEQFF	TGTGCCAGCAGCCCGCTGACTAGCGGGAGCAAAAATGAGCAGTTCTTC
TRBV5-5	few	TRBJ2-1	TRBD2	CASSLRVGRGTSGTWAYNEQFF	TGTGCCAGCAGCCTTCGAGTTGGGCGGGGGACTAGCGGTACTTGGGCCTACAATGAGCAGTTCTTC
TRBV7-3	many	TRBJ2-1	TRBD2	CASSYGLASINEQFF	TGTGCCAGCAGCTACGGACTAGCGTCAATCAATGAGCAGTTCTTC
TRBV12-3/TRBV12-4	-	TRBJ2-5	-	CASSSGSWIQETQYF	TGTGCCAGCAGTTCGGGCAGCTGGATCCAAGAGACCCAGTACTTC
TRBV10-3	-	TRBJ2-1	-	CAISGSGGFLAYNEQFF	TGTGCCATCAGTGGCTCGGGGGGCTTCCTGGCCTACAATGAGCAGTTCTTC
TRBV12-3/TRBV12-4	-	TRBJ2-2	TRBD2	CASSLIRLAGAGELFF	TGTGCCAGCAGTTTGATCCGACTAGCGGGAGCCGGGGAGCTGTTTTTT
TRBV15	many	TRBJ2-1	-	CATSRDPGSSYNEQFF	TGTGCCACCAGCAGAGATCCAGGGAGCTCCTACAATGAGCAGTTCTTC
TRBV20-1	few	TRBJ2-7	-	CSARDLAIPEQYF	TGCAGTGCTAGAGATCTTGCTATCCCCGAGCAGTACTTC
TRBV30	few	TRBJ2-7	-	CAWSVKPPTAQHF	TGTGCCTGGAGTGTAAAGCCCCCGACAGCCCAGCACTTC
TRBV3-1	-	TRBJ2-6	-	CASSPQWTGTGANVLTF	TGTGCCAGCAGCCCCCAGTGGACGGGGACGGGGGCCAACGTCCTGACTTTC
TRBV13	-	TRBJ2-7	-	CASSPQDSEQYF	TGTGCCAGCAGCCCACAGGATTCCGAGCAGTACTTC
TRBV9	-	TRBJ2-7	-	CASSAGEVDYEQYF	TGTGCCAGCAGCGCGGGGGAGGTTGACTACGAGCAGTACTTC
TRBV20-1	few	TRBJ2-1	TRBD2	CSARLAGDEQFF	TGCAGTGCTAGGTTGGCGGGGGATGAGCAGTTCTTC
TRBV11-2	few	TRBJ2-7	TRBD1	CASSRLTGQGPYEQYF	TGTGCCAGCAGCAGACTTACGGGACAGGGCCCCTACGAGCAGTACTTC
TRBV28	-	TRBJ1-2	-	CASTFSGYGYTF	TGTGCCAGCACTTTTTCCGGCTATGGCTACACCTTC
TRBV13	few	TRBJ1-3	-	CASSLVGHSGNTIYF	TGTGCCAGCAGCTTAGTAGGTCACTCTGGAAACACCATATATTTT
TRBV11-2	few	TRBJ2-5	TRBD2	CASSRTLAGRGETQYF	TGTGCCAGCAGTCGGACATTAGCGGGGAGAGGCGAGACCCAGTACTTC